This T cell receptor beta chain is drawn from a study of yellow fever vaccine responses in identical twins. The V gene's germline CDR1 is SGHRS and CDR2 YFSETQ. The CDR3 extends over 14 amino acids. V lost 0 bases, J lost 1 base, and 7 bases lay in between. Findings and caveats of the study: Twins reportedly had a vaccine T cell response that seemed partly convergent, partly personalized.

From the RT-PCR reads, TCRdb called clonotypes with MiXCR, one entry per CDR3 protein. The table shows tens of thousands of distinct CDR3 sequences, with 77% occurring only once. A word on this clonotype: The antigen remains unidentified.

The chain links TRBV5-1 to TRBJ1-1; D is undetermined. The TCR comes from a woman aged 18-35 years who received the yellow fever vaccine. Sequenced material: T cells from blood (PBMCs), unsorted or a sorted subset (not recorded which), taken before or after yellow fever vaccination (not recorded which). CDR3 protein: CASSLGQKNTEAFF. The CDR3 DNA sequence: TGCGCCAGCAGCTTGGGGCAAAAGAACACTGAAGCTTTCTTT.